What follows are 21 T cell receptor beta chains derived from one specimen sequenced in a study of blood T cell repertoires in COVID-19. The assay was immunoSEQ multiplex PCR, and TCRdb's table has in-frame clones only and misses some. Of around 300,000 clones listed, about 86% are singletons. Sample: peripheral blood. These TCRs come from a man younger than 40 with active or convalescent COVID-19.

V and J are TRBV10-3 and TRBJ1-2, with D tentatively TRBD1 (5 bases). Trimming stripped 10 bases from V and 4 bases from J, with 13 bases between. Germline values: CDR1 ENHRY, CDR2 SYGVKD. There are 12 residues in the CDR3. CDR3 in DNA: TGTGCCAGCGGTACAGGAACCTATGGCTACACCTTC. Protein product: CASGTGTYGYTF.

The chain joins TRBV7-9 to TRBJ2-6, with D possibly matching TRBD1 (5 bases). Germline V gives CDR1 SEHNR, CDR2 FQNEAQ (reference sequence). Trimming took off 4 bases at V and 11 bases at J, with 15 bases between the two ends. The CDR3 runs to 14 residues. Written as DNA, the CDR3 is TGTGCCAGCAGCTCACCACAGGCCCCATACGTCCTGACTTTC. Translating it yields CASSSPQAPYVLTF. Using reference TRBV7-9 and TRBJ2-6 for the parts outside the CDR3, the full variable domain is DTGVSQNPRHKITKRGQNVTFRCDPISEHNRLYWYRQTLGQGPEFLTYFQNEAQLEKSRLLSDRFSAERPKGSFSTLEIQRTEQGDSAMYLCASSSPQAPYVLTFGAGSRLTVL.

The J gene is TRBJ2-3, the V gene TRBV5-1; D may be TRBD2 (5 bases). CDR3 length equals 14 residues. V was shortened by 4 bases and J by 7 bases, with 16 bases between the two germline ends. Germline V lookup: CDR1 SGHRS, CDR2 YFSETQ. CDR3: CASSDDNRGYTQYF. The CDR3 DNA follows: TGCGCCAGCAGCGATGACAATCGGGGTTATACGCAGTATTTT.

On this clone itself: The sample contains more than one DNA sequence encoding this CDR3. The chain uses TRBV5-1 and TRBJ2-7; 7 nucleotides line up with TRBD1. Germline CDR1 and CDR2: SGHRS and YFSETQ. This CDR3 spans 14 amino acids. Unmatched junction bases numbered 4, after V lost 2 bases and J lost 2 bases. CDR3 region: CASSLGQGAYEQYF. CDR3 nucleotides: TGCGCCAGCAGCTTAGGTCAGGGGGCCTACGAGCAGTACTTC.

Comments on this clone: Mismatch with germline at one junction end may stem from a read error. The rearrangement uses TRBV24-1 and TRBJ2-1; TRBD2 might be the D (5 bases). There are 16 residues in the CDR3. Germline V gives CDR1 KGHDR, CDR2 SFDVKD. The CDR3 protein is CATSDPTPKTGDEQFF. CDR3 bases: TGTGCCACGAGTGATCCCACCCCAAAGACCGGGGATGAGCAGTTCTTC.

This clone appeared once. This chain links TRBV30 with TRBJ2-1; 7 bases are a match to TRBD2. The CDR3 contains 10 residues. Germline CDR1 reads GTSNPN; CDR2 reads SVGIG (reference sequence). V lost 6 bases to trimming and J lost 9 bases; unmatched junction nucleotides: 2. The CDR3 protein is CACCGGEQFF. The CDR3, as DNA: TGTGCCTGTTGCGGGGGTGAGCAGTTCTTC. The full variable domain, with the rest looked up from reference TRBV30 and TRBJ2-1, is SQTIHQWPATLVQPVGSPLSLECTVEGTSNPNLYWYRQAAGRGLQLLFYSVGIGQISSEVPQNLSASRPQDRQFILSSKKLLLSDSGFYLCACCGGEQFFGPGTRLTVL.

This chain's CDR3 is CASSQALAGGRNEQFF. The CDR3 region has the DNA TGTGCCAGCAGCCAAGCCCTAGCGGGGGGACGGAATGAGCAGTTCTTC. The rearrangement uses TRBV14 and TRBJ2-1, with 11 bases that match TRBD2. The junction had 6 bases not matched to a gene; V was cut back by 1 base and J by 7 bases. The CDR3 sequence is 16 residues long. Germline CDR1 is SGHDN and CDR2 is FVKESK. Together with reference TRBV14 and TRBJ2-1, the CDR3 gives the full variable domain: EAGVTQFPSHSVIEKGQTVTLRCDPISGHDNLYWYRRVMGKEIKFLLHFVKESKQDESGMPNNRFLAERTGGTYSTLKVQPAELEDSGVYFCASSQALAGGRNEQFFGPGTRLTVL.

This chain links TRBV4-2 with TRBJ1-6; the match to TRBD1 covers 7 bases. Losses at the gene ends were 0 bases for V and 8 bases for J; bases not matched to a gene: 1. There are 14 residues in the CDR3. Per germline, CDR1 LGHNA and CDR2 YNFKEQ. CDR3: CASSQETGYSPLHF. CDR3 in DNA: TGTGCCAGCAGCCAAGAGACAGGGTATTCACCCCTCCACTTT.

This chain connects TRBV12-5 to TRBJ1-2; 8 nucleotides align to TRBD1. The ends lost 1 base at V and 2 bases at J; junction bases unmatched: 9. CDR3 length: 17 residues. Per the germline V gene, CDR1 is LGHNT and CDR2 is FRNRAP. CDR3 coding DNA: TGTGCTAGTGGTTTGGCTCGACAGGGGAACATCAACTATGGCTACACCTTC. As protein: CASGLARQGNINYGYTF.

The chain carries TRBV18 and TRBJ2-6; D uncertain. V was clipped by 4 bases and J by 4 bases, with 11 bases between them. Germline V gene data show CDR1 as KGHSH and CDR2 as LQKENI. The length of the CDR3 is 15 residues. CDR3 loop: CASSHKRGGANVLTF. The CDR3 region has the DNA TGTGCCAGCTCACATAAGAGAGGAGGGGCCAACGTCCTGACTTTC.

This clone was recorded a few times. The chain links TRBV11-2 to TRBJ2-3; D is uncertain. V gave up 1 base and J gave up 1 base, with 9 bases separating them. Germline CDR1 and CDR2: SGHAT and FQNNGV. CDR3 length: 15 residues. The CDR3 loop is CASSLGSIRTDTQYF. DNA of the CDR3: TGTGCCAGCAGCTTAGGGAGTATTCGCACAGATACGCAGTATTTT.

This rearrangement joins TRBV5-1 to TRBJ2-7; D is possibly TRBD1 (6 bases). The CDR3 covers 14 residues. Germline CDR1 and CDR2: SGHRS and YFSETQ. The ends were cut back, 2 bases at V and 2 bases at J, with 11 bases in the middle. For the CDR3, the DNA is TGCGCCAGCAGCTTAGTACAGGGACCCTACGAGCAGTACTTC. Residues: CASSLVQGPYEQYF.

CDR3 in DNA: TGTGCCAGCAGCGTAGCTCGAGGGAACACTGAAGCTTTCTTT. It specifies CASSVARGNTEAFF. The V call is TRBV9, the J call TRBJ1-1; D ambiguous. This CDR3 spans 14 amino acids. The V end lost 0 bases, the J end lost 1 base, and 7 bases lay between the germline ends. Per germline, CDR1 SGDLS and CDR2 YYNGEE.

This clone occurred once. This sequence joins TRBV9 and TRBJ2-3; TRBD2 agrees at 8 bases. With 3 bases clipped from V and 0 bases from J, the junction kept 0 bases outside the gene matches. CDR1 SGDLS and CDR2 YYNGEE come from the germline V gene. CDR3 size: 14 residues. The CDR3 DNA reads as TGTGCCAGCAGCGCTAGCGGGAGCACAGATACGCAGTATTTT. It codes for CASSASGSTDTQYF.

V is TRBV5-1 and J is TRBJ1-2; no clear D gene. The germline CDR1 and CDR2 sequences are SGHRS and YFSETQ. V was clipped by 10 bases and J by 0 bases, with 13 bases between them. The CDR3 length is 13 residues. The CDR3 is CASSPGANYGYTF. Written as DNA, the CDR3 is TGCGCCTCCTCCCCCGGGGCTAACTATGGCTACACCTTC.

The gene calls are TRBV15 and TRBJ2-5, with 9 positions matching TRBD1. The CDR3 loop spans 15 amino acids. The junction had 11 bases not matched to a gene; V was cut back by 8 bases and J by 4 bases. In germline, CDR1 is LNHNV, CDR2 YYDKDF (reference sequence). The chain's CDR3 is CATAFDRGRGETQYF. The CDR3 DNA is TGTGCCACCGCATTTGACAGGGGGAGGGGAGAGACCCAGTACTTC.

The chain has TRBV5-1 and TRBJ2-1, with 10 bases that match TRBD1. CDR3 length: 15 amino acids. Trimming at V came to 0 bases and at J to 6 bases, leaving 3 bases not matched to a gene. CDR1 and CDR2 from the germline V gene are SGHRS and YFSETQ. CDR3 region: CASSLGWTGGNEQFF. CDR3 DNA: TGCGCCAGCAGCTTGGGTTGGACAGGGGGCAATGAGCAGTTCTTC. The variable domain in full, with the rest retrieved from reference TRBV5-1 and TRBJ2-1, is KAGVTQTPRYLIKTRGQQVTLSCSPISGHRSVSWYQQTPGQGLQFLFEYFSETQRNKGNFPGRFSGRQFSNSRSEMNVSTLELGDSALYLCASSLGWTGGNEQFFGPGTRLTVL.

This clone was counted a few times. J is TRBJ2-5 and V is TRBV7-2; 7 nucleotides match TRBD2. The length of the CDR3 is 14 residues. The germline V gene encodes CDR1 SGHTA and CDR2 FQGNSA. J was trimmed by 1 base and V by 5 bases; bases with no gene match: 4. CDR3 sequence (DNA): TGTGCCAGCAGCCCCCAGCGGGGCCAAGAGACCCAGTACTTC. Protein: CASSPQRGQETQYF.

J is TRBJ1-2 and V is TRBV6-2 or TRBV6-3; 8 nucleotides agree with TRBD1. The germline V gene encodes CDR1 MNHEY and CDR2 SVGEGT. CDR3 size: 13 residues. V trimming: 6 bases; J trimming: 6 bases; junction bases outside the gene matches: 6. The CDR3 DNA reads as TGTGCCAGCAGCCGCGACAGGGGCGATGGCTACACCTTC. It yields the protein CASSRDRGDGYTF.

This chain joins TRBV6-5 and TRBJ1-2, with D possibly matching TRBD1 (6 bases). From germline, CDR1 is MNHEY and CDR2 SVGAGI. This CDR3 is 14 amino acids long. V was shortened by 6 bases and J by 6 bases, with 17 bases between the two germline ends. CDR3 residues: CASRQGLGLDGYTF. The DNA for the CDR3 is TGTGCCAGCAGACAGGGTCTTGGTTTAGATGGCTACACCTTC.

V usage is TRBV7-8 and J usage is TRBJ2-1, with D unclear. The V end was cut by 0 bases, the J end by 9 bases, with 18 bases between. Germline lookup yields CDR1 SGHVS and CDR2 FQNEAQ. The CDR3 is 16 amino acids. CDR3 coding DNA: TGTGCCAGCAGCTTAGCGCGTATTAGTACCGTTGTTGAGCAGTTCTTC. Translating gives CASSLARISTVVEQFF.